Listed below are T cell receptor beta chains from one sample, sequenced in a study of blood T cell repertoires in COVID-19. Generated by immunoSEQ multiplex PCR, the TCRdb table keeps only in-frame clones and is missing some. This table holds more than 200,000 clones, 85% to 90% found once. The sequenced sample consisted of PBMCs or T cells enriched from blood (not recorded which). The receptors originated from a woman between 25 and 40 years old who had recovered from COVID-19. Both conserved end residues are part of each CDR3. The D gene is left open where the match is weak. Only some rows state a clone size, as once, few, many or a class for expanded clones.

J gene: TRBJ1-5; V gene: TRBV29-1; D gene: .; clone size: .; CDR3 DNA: TGCAGCGTTACACAGGGAGGCAATCAGCCCCAGCATTTT; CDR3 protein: CSVTQGGNQPQHF
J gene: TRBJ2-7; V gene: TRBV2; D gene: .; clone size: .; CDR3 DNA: TGTGCCAGAGGAGGGGCTCCTTACGAGCAGTACTTC; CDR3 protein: CARGGAPYEQYF
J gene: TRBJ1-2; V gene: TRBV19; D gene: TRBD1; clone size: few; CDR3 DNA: TGTGCCAGCGGACAGGGAAGGAGTTATGGCTACACCTTC; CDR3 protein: CASGQGRSYGYTF
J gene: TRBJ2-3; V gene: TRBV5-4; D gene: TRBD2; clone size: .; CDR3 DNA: TGTGCCAGCAGTCGTTTCCGGGGGGGAGGCACAGATACGCAGTATTTT; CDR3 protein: CASSRFRGGGTDTQYF
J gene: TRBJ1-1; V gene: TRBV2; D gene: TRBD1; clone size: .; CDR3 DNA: TGTGCCAGCAGCGGACAGGGTTCGAACACTGAAGCTTTCTTT; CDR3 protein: CASSGQGSNTEAFF
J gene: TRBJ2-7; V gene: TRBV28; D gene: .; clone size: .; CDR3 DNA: TGTGCCAGCAGTTGGCGGACGGCGGGGAACAACGAGCAGTACTTC; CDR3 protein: CASSWRTAGNNEQYF
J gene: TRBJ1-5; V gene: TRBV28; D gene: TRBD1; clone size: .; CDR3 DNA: TGTGCCAGCGACAGGGGAGGCCTGTGGGAGCCCCAGCATTTT; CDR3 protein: CASDRGGLWEPQHF
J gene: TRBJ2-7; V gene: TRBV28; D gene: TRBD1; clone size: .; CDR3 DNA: TGTGCCAGCAGTTCAGACAGGGCCTACTCCTACGAGCAGTACTTC; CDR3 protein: CASSSDRAYSYEQYF
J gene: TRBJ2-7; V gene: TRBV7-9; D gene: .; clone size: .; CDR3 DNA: TGTGCCAGCAGCTTATTCCCGGGTCAATACGAGCAGTACTTC; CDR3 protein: CASSLFPGQYEQYF
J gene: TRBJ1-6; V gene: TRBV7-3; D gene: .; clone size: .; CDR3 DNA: TGTGCCAGCAGCTTAACGGTGGGCAGGAATTCACCCCTCCACTTT; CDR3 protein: CASSLTVGRNSPLHF
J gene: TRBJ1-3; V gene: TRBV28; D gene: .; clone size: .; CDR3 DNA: TGTGCCAGCAGGGGCCCACACTCTGGAAACACCATATATTTT; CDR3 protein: CASRGPHSGNTIYF
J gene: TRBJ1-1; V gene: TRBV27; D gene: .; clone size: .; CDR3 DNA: TGTGCCAGCAGGGCCCCGACAGTGTCAGTTGGGACTGAAGCTTTCTTT; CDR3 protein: CASRAPTVSVGTEAFF
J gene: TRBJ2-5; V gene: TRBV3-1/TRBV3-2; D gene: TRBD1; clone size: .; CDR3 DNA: TGTGCCAGCAGCCCCCTGTACCCCAGGGGGAAGTTAGAGACCCAGTACTTC; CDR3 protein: CASSPLYPRGKLETQYF
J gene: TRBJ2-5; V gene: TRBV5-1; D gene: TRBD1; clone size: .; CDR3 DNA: TGCGCCAGCAGCTTGGGGGCAACAGGGGAACAAGAGACCCAGTACTTC; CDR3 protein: CASSLGATGEQETQYF
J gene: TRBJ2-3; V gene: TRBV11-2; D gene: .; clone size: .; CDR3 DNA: TGTGCCAGCAGAAGGGACGGGAGAGGGGATACGCAGTATTTT; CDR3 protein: CASRRDGRGDTQYF
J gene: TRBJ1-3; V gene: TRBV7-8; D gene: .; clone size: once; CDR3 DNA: TGTGCCAGCAGCTCTGGACAGACGGGGACTGGAAACACCATATATTTT; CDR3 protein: CASSSGQTGTGNTIYF
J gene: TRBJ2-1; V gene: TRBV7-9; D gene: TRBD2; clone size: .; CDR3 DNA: TGTGCCAGCAGCTTGTTGTCTAGCGGGGCCAATGAGCAGTTCTTC; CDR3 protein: CASSLLSSGANEQFF
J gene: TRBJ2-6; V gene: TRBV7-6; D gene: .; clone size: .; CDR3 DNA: TGTGCCAGCAGCCTCACAACAGGGTTCCCCCGCTCTGGGGCCAACGTCCTGACTTTC; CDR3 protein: CASSLTTGFPRSGANVLTF
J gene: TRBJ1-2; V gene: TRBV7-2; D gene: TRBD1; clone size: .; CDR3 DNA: TGTGCCAGCAGCCCAGAAGAGACAGGGCTCTATGGCTACACCTTC; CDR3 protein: CASSPEETGLYGYTF
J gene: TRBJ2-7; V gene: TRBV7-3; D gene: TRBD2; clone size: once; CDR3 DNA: TGTGCCAGCAGCTTAACGGCTAGCGGGAGATACGAGCAGTACTTC; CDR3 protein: CASSLTASGRYEQYF
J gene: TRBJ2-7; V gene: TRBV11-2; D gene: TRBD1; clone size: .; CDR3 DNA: TGTGCCAGCAGCTGGGGACAGGACTACGAGCAGTACTTC; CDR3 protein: CASSWGQDYEQYF
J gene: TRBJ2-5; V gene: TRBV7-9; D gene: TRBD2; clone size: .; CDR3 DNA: TGTGCCAGCAGCTTAAGTAAGGGGCGGGAGGGTCAAGAGACCCAGTACTTC; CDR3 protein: CASSLSKGREGQETQYF
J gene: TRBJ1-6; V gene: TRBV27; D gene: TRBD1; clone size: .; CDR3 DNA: TGTGCCAGCAGTCCTCGGGACAGGGGTAACCACCGGGTCCACTTT; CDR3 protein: CASSPRDRGNHRVHF
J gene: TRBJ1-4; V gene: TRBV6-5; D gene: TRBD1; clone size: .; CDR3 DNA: TGTGCCAGCAGGGGGACAGGGGGAGCTAATGAAAAACTGTTTTTT; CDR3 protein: CASRGTGGANEKLFF
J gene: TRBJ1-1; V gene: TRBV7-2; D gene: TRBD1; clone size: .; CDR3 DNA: TGTGCCAGCAGCTTCCGGGACAGGAACACTGAAGCTTTCTTT; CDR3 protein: CASSFRDRNTEAFF
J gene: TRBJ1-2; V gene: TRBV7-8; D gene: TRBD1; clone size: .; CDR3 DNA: TGTGCCAGCAGCCGCGACCGGGACAGCTATGGCTACACCTTC; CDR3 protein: CASSRDRDSYGYTF
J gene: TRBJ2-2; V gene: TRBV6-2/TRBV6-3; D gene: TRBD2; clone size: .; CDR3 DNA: TGTGCCAGCAGTTACGGGTCTTGGGCGGGAGGGCCTCGAGCCGGGGAGCTGTTTTTT; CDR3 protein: CASSYGSWAGGPRAGELFF
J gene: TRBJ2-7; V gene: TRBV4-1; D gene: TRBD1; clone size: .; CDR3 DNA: TGCGCCAGTAGCCGCGGGACAGGGGACTACGAGCAGTACTTC; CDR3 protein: CASSRGTGDYEQYF
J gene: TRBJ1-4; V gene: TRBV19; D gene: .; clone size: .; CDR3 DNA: TGTGCCAGTAGGCCCAACCCGGGAGTTAATGAAAAACTGTTTTTT; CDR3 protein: CASRPNPGVNEKLFF
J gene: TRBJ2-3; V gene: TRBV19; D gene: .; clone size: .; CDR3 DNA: TGTGCCAGTAGTAGAGAAGGGGAAGATACGCAGTATTTT; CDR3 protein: CASSREGEDTQYF
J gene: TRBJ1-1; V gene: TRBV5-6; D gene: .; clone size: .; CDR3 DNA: TGTGCCAGCAGCGGGGCAGGGAACACTGAAGCTTTCTTT; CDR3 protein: CASSGAGNTEAFF